This T cell receptor beta chain appears in the sequencing data of a study of T cell repertoires in aging, cancer and after chemotherapy. Study-level results: Untreated cancer patients had significantly lower blood TCR diversity than age-matched healthy donors. Across the chemotherapy interval, each cancer cohort showed higher median generation probability, suggesting thymic rebound.

The V end lost 5 bases, the J end lost 5 bases, and 17 bases lay between the germline ends. In germline, CDR1 is SGHAT, CDR2 FQDESV (reference sequence). The CDR3 spans 15 residues. Multiplex touch-down PCR with TRB-A/B primers amplified rearranged V-D-J TRB sequences. TCRdb re-called the multiplex PCR reads with MiXCR, one entry per CDR3 protein. The sample lists about 5,200 distinct CDR3 sequences, roughly 28% occurring once. Sample share makes this clonotype large. Its matching antigen is unknown. TCR beta rearrangements were amplified from peripheral blood genomic DNA. The sample consisted of blood. The TCR sequence derives from a human donor in good health. This chain joins TRBV11-1 and TRBJ2-3, with D maybe TRBD2 (5 bases). In DNA form, the CDR3 reads TGTGCCAGCAGCCCCCCCGGGCCCCGGGGAGATACGCAGTATTTT. Amino acids: CASSPPGPRGDTQYF.